Listed here are 14 T cell receptor beta chains from one sample, sequenced in a study of beta chain features in type 1 diabetes (dated by TCRdb to 2016 to 2018). The library was produced with the immunoSEQ multiplex PCR assay. All of the isolated RNA was reverse transcribed with the High Capacity cDNA Reverse Transcription Kit, so expressed TCRB transcripts were sequenced. TCRdb carries this immuneACCESS record with in-frame sequences only. Its versions omit some clonotypes, under half of them owing to an unresolved V gene in the studies checked, with the rest unexplained. Recorded for this sample are around 150,000 clones; less than 9% of them occurred a single time. The ten biggest clones cover 1.3% to 1.5% of the sample. Source material: central memory CD4+ T cells from blood. These receptors originate from a woman aged 25 to 39 in good health.

CDR3 loop: CASSFIGGSYEQYF. The DNA of the CDR3 is TGTGCCAGCAGCTTTATCGGGGGGTCCTACGAGCAGTACTTC. The chain joins TRBV7-2 to TRBJ2-7; TRBD2 agrees at 7 bases. The CDR3 loop spans 14 amino acids. The trim removed 3 bases at V and 1 base at J, leaving 3 bases unmatched. Germline CDR1 reads SGHTA; CDR2 reads FQGNSA.

The rearrangement joins TRBV4-2 to TRBJ2-5, with TRBD1 matching over 8 bases. This CDR3 region has 14 residues. Germline CDR1 and CDR2: LGHNA and YNFKEQ. J gave up 6 bases and V 2 bases, and 5 bases lay outside the gene matches. The CDR3 here is CASSQLQGEKTQYF. CDR3 coding DNA: TGTGCCAGCAGCCAATTACAGGGGGAGAAGACCCAGTACTTC.

The CDR3 region is CASSYTYLRQGKGTDTQYF. The CDR3 bases are TGTGCCAGCAGCTACACCTATCTCCGACAGGGCAAGGGGACAGATACGCAGTATTTT. The rearrangement links TRBV7-9 to TRBJ2-3, with 7 bases identical to TRBD1. Unmatched junction bases numbered 19, after V lost 4 bases and J lost 3 bases. This CDR3 is built from 19 residues. CDR1 and CDR2 (germline): SEHNR, FQNEAQ (reference sequence). Variable domain in full (rest from reference TRBV7-9 and TRBJ2-3): DTGVSQNPRHKITKRGQNVTFRCDPISEHNRLYWYRQTLGQGPEFLTYFQNEAQLEKSRLLSDRFSAERPKGSFSTLEIQRTEQGDSAMYLCASSYTYLRQGKGTDTQYFGPGTRLTVL.

The chain is built from TRBV5-1 and TRBJ2-7; the D gene is possibly TRBD1 (6 bases). The CDR3 is 13 residues long. V was trimmed by 1 base and J by 6 bases, leaving 11 bases between them. Germline V gives CDR1 SGHRS, CDR2 YFSETQ. The CDR3 DNA follows: TGCGCCAGCAGCTTGAGAGTAGGGGGCGAGCAGTACTTC. This sequence encodes CASSLRVGGEQYF. The complete variable domain, with remaining parts taken from reference TRBV5-1 and TRBJ2-7, reads KAGVTQTPRYLIKTRGQQVTLSCSPISGHRSVSWYQQTPGQGLQFLFEYFSETQRNKGNFPGRFSGRQFSNSRSEMNVSTLELGDSALYLCASSLRVGGEQYFGPGTRLTVT.

This clone was recorded at least ten times. V usage is TRBV7-8 and J usage is TRBJ2-5; the D gene is possibly TRBD2 (6 bases). Germline-derived CDR1 and CDR2 are SGHVS and FQNEAQ. This CDR3 region has 15 residues. Deletions cut 0 bases from V and 6 bases from J, with 14 bases between. DNA of the CDR3: TGTGCCAGCAGCTTAGCGCGGTTGGGGACTCAGACCCAGTACTTC. As protein: CASSLARLGTQTQYF.

The chain employs TRBV4-2 and TRBJ2-2; 9 nucleotides line up with TRBD2. The CDR3 spans 19 residues. V dropped 2 bases and J dropped 0; count of bases not matched to a gene: 10. CDR1 and CDR2 from the germline V gene are LGHNA and YNFKEQ. CDR3: CASSQFRASGISNTGELFF. The CDR3 DNA follows: TGTGCCAGCAGCCAATTCCGTGCTAGCGGGATATCGAACACCGGGGAGCTGTTTTTT.

The V call is TRBV5-1, the J call TRBJ2-1; 7 nucleotides align to TRBD2. The CDR3 is made up of 14 amino acids. J was trimmed by 5 bases and V by 0 bases; bases with no gene match: 2. From germline, CDR1 is SGHRS and CDR2 YFSETQ. The DNA of the CDR3 is TGCGCCAGCAGCTTGGGAGCGGGGAACAATGAGCAGTTCTTC. This translates into CASSLGAGNNEQFF.

The V call is TRBV2, the J call TRBJ2-3; no reliable D call. V was cut by 0 bases and J by 4 bases, with 2 bases left in between. The CDR3 is 12 residues long. The V gene's germline CDR1 is SNHLY and CDR2 FYNNEI. The CDR3 loop is CASSEAADTQYF. The CDR3 DNA is TGTGCCAGCAGTGAAGCCGCAGATACGCAGTATTTT.

This clone turned up a few times. The chain uses TRBV14 and TRBJ2-1; maybe TRBD1 (6 bases). The CDR3 extends over 17 amino acids. Deletions cut 0 bases from V and 7 bases from J, with 19 bases between. CDR1 SGHDN and CDR2 FVKESK come from the germline V gene. The CDR3 sequence is CASSQEWGRISGNEQFF. CDR3 nucleotides: TGTGCCAGCAGCCAAGAGTGGGGGCGGATCTCTGGGAATGAGCAGTTCTTC.

This clone was seen repeatedly, ten times or more. V usage is TRBV5-1 and J usage is TRBJ2-7, with 9 bases lining up with TRBD2. In germline, CDR1 is SGHRS, CDR2 YFSETQ. The CDR3 runs to 14 residues. V shed 1 base, J shed 5 bases, and the junction held 4 bases outside the gene matches. The CDR3 DNA is TGCGCCAGCAGCTTGCGGGCTAGCGGGGACGAGCAGTACTTC. Translated, it gives CASSLRASGDEQYF.

This clone has a count of ten or more. The chain recombines TRBV29-1 with TRBJ1-2; D uncertain. V was clipped by 3 bases and J by 7 bases, with 3 bases between them. This CDR3 comprises 9 residues. CDR1 and CDR2 from the germline V gene are SQVTM and ANQGSEA. The CDR3 DNA reads as TGCAGCGTTGACGGTGGCTACACCTTC. Protein product: CSVDGGYTF.

The rearrangement uses TRBV18 and TRBJ2-7, with TRBD2 identical over 11 bases. CDR3 size: 16 residues. Per germline, CDR1 KGHSH and CDR2 LQKENI. J gave up 4 bases and V 1 base, and 6 bases lay outside the gene matches. This CDR3 reads CASSPRGTSGTYEQYF. For the CDR3, the DNA is TGTGCCAGCTCACCACGAGGGACTAGCGGAACTTACGAGCAGTACTTC.

This clone was recorded at least ten times. The chain recombines TRBV29-1 with TRBJ2-6, with D perhaps matching TRBD1 (6 bases). This CDR3 region has 14 residues. Germline V CDR1 and CDR2: SQVTM, ANQGSEA. Trimming removed 7 bases from V and 4 bases from J, with 14 bases in between. DNA of the CDR3: TGCAGCGCCGAAACAGGGTCCGGGGCCAACGTCCTGACTTTC. Translating it yields CSAETGSGANVLTF.

This clone was seen more than once but under ten times. This chain connects TRBV15 to TRBJ2-1, with a tentative D call TRBD2 (6 bases). The CDR3 is 15 residues long. Germline V gene lookup returns CDR1 LNHNV and CDR2 YYDKDF (reference sequence). V lost 1 base and J lost 7, with 14 bases in between. The CDR3 region has the DNA TGTGCCACCAGCAGAGTAGCGGCTCTTAAAAATGAGCAGTTCTTC. Amino acids: CATSRVAALKNEQFF.